This section outlines one TCR beta chain sequence together with its context. The antigen remains unidentified. This record comes from a study of cytomegalovirus exposure and HLA in healthy donors. Overall study findings and caveats: CMV antigen specificity of a few CMV-associated chains was confirmed in vitro.

The PCR ran on 60 Vbeta and 13 Jbeta primers. The authors' processing: The count from a later analysis was tens of millions of unique TCR beta chains, some 12 million of them shared. Sequenced by immunoSEQ multiplex PCR; TCRdb stores in-frame clones only, minus some. The D gene and trimming were derived from the DNA, and the V and J assignments and clone size from that table. The repertoire has 95,000 to 150,000 clones, roughly four fifths of them found once; the top ten carry 2.9%. The V gene's germline CDR1 is KGHSH and CDR2 LQKENI. With 5 bases clipped from V and 4 bases from J, the junction kept 11 bases outside the gene matches. The CDR3 length is 16 residues.

The rearrangement uses TRBV18 and TRBJ1-2, with 9 bases fitting TRBD1. The specimen sequenced was PBMCs. This clonotype originated in a woman in her 40s in good health and CMV-seropositive. CDR3 amino acids: CASSSADRGLAYGYTF. Written as DNA, the CDR3 is TGTGCCAGCTCATCCGCGGACAGGGGTCTTGCCTATGGCTACACCTTC.